The entry below describes one TCR beta chain. The antigen remains undetermined. Blood CD8+ and CD4+ T cells underwent high-throughput TCR beta sequencing. The multiple sclerosis controls comprised treatment-naive patients whose relapsing-remitting disease was stable or active. Random hexamers were used to reverse transcribe the RNA input (about 0.5 to 1 ug). immunoSEQ multiplex PCR amplified TCR beta CDR3 across 54 Vbeta, 13 Jbeta. TCRdb reprocessed the immunoSEQ multiplex PCR reads via MiXCR and lists one record per CDR3 protein. This sample has 150,000 or so distinct CDR3 sequences, with over 85% found just once. These data originate in a study of CD8 T cells in Susac syndrome. Findings and limits, study-wide: The relatively small number of individuals in the TCR sequencing and HLA analysis was acknowledged by the study.

The CDR3 contains 17 residues. V was pared by 4 bases and J by 0 bases, with 19 bases between. Germline-derived CDR1 and CDR2 are MNHEY and SVGEGT. The sequence derives from a human donor with multiple sclerosis. The V and J genes are TRBV6-2 or TRBV6-3 and TRBJ2-7; D unclear. Sequenced material: CD8+ T cells from PBMCs. This chain's CDR3 is CASSSLRLGQSSYEQYF. CDR3 nucleotides: TGTGCCAGCAGTTCCCTTCGACTGGGCCAGAGCTCCTACGAGCAGTACTTC.